The entry that follows covers one T cell receptor (beta chain) sequence. Its antigen is currently not known. Nothing much larger sits one base from this clone, and base qualities are not available. Including the terminal cysteine and phenylalanine, the CDR3 comprises 16 residues. Kept here is only the CDR3 DNA, which spans 48 bases and is read in frame from base 1. The data are from a study of a mutant IDH1 vaccine in newly diagnosed glioma (dated by TCRdb to 2020 to 2022). Background for the entire study: In the chemotherapy-containing groups, vaccination started alongside temozolomide cycles, whereas in patients who had radiotherapy alone it started 4-6 weeks after radiotherapy. Of the roughly 32 treated patients, around 62% were male and about 40% were female, and a mean age of 40.4 years was recorded. Before enrollment, patients had received standard therapy of radiotherapy alone, temozolomide alone, or radiochemotherapy with temozolomide; most received the combination. The week-35 safety follow-up was designated visit V12, and the week-47 end of study was designated visit V13. Peripheral blood was drawn at six visits: V03 (baseline), V05, V07, V10, V12 and V13. For exploratory analyses, longitudinal TCRB deep sequencing was carried out in roughly 23 treated patients wherever samples were available.

The intended sense of this specimen's time point label: week 47, end of study. Every vaccine dose consisted of 300 ug of a 20-mer mutant IDH1 peptide in Montanide, administered subcutaneously together with topical imiquimod. Patients were given eight vaccinations, in weeks 1, 3, 5, 7, 11, 15, 19 and 23, which matched visits V03 through V10. Donors had newly diagnosed WHO grade 3 or 4 IDH1-mutant astrocytomas with loss of nuclear ATRX. The samples were drawn from NOA16, a multicentre, single-arm, open-label phase I trial in Germany that tested a mutant IDH1 peptide vaccine in humans for the first time. Genomic DNA for TCRB sequencing was extracted from EDTA blood using the DNeasy Blood and Tissue Kit. Libraries were constructed by the immunoSEQ multiplex PCR assay. Rearranged TCR beta chain sequences were amplified using the hsTCRB Kit according to the manufacturer's protocol. An Illumina MiSeq was used to sequence the TCRB libraries. The authors' analysis ran thus. The proprietary platform of the kit vendor was used for demultiplexing, trimming and gene mapping. The source is immuneACCESS, and TCRdb retained only in-frame sequences with V and J called. Part of the clones is not carried over; for the studies checked, unresolved V genes explain less than half of this, and the remainder is unexplained. Clone size and the V and J calls come from that table; the DNA yielded D and trimming. The sample profile shows some 42,000 clones; 70% to 85% of them were found once. About 19% of the sample belongs to the ten largest clones.

Beyond this particular receptor, the publication reports: Changes in the top peripheral T cell clonotypes picked up by TCRB sequencing did not appear to be linked to pseudoprogression. PBMC samples for TCRB deep sequencing were selected based on availability. According to the authors, sample limitations meant that analyses of patient blood samples could not be reproduced. Across multiple MHC alleles, vaccine-induced immune responses were seen in more than 80% of patients.

The sequenced sample was PBMCs, obtained from a glioma patient whose treatment included an IDH1 peptide vaccine. The chain is encoded by TRBV21-1 joined to TRBJ1-1. TRBV21-1 is flagged as a pseudogene. This clonotype was obtained from a man aged 18 to 30 with glioma. Some clones in this sample may be carry-over from other donors' samples. The CDR3 protein is CAKTDPVRNWNTEAFF. The DNA sequence is TGTGCCAAAACGGACCCTGTACGTAACTGGAACACTGAAGCTTTCTTT.